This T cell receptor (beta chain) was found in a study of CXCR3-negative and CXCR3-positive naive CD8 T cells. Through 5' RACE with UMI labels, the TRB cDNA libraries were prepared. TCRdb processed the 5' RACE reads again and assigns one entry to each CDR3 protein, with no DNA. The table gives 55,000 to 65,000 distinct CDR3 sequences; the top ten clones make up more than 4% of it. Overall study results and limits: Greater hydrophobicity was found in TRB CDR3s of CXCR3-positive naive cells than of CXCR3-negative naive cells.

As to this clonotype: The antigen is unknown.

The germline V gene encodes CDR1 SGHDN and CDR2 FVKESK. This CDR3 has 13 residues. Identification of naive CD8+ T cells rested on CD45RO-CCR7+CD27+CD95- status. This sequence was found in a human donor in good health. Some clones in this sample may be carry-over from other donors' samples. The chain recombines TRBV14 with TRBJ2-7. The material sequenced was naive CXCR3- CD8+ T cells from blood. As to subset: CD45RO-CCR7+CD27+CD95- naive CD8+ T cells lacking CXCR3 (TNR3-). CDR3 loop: CASSPRYSYEQYF.